What follows describes a single T cell receptor (beta chain). These data belong to a study of blood T cell repertoires in COVID-19. Across the whole study: Specimens from acute and convalescent COVID-19 originated in the United States, Italy and Spain. Nucleic acid was either cDNA or gDNA, and it came from T cells, B-cell-depleted T cells, or PBMCs.

The germline V gene encodes CDR1 SGHAT and CDR2 FQNNGV. CDR3 size: 14 residues. Trimming left V 5 bases short and J 5 bases short, with 13 bases between. The authors' processing: Nucleated cell counts were estimated from reference gene primer amplification. Profiling relied on immunoSEQ multiplex PCR, and the TCRdb table lists in-frame clones only, not all of them. V and J calls and clone size come straight from that table; D and trimming were deduced from the DNA. The sample holds 200,000 to 300,000 clones, 70% to 90% seen once. The TCR comes from a woman aged 60 to 75 with active or convalescent COVID-19. Sequencing used peripheral blood. This sequence joins TRBV11-2 and TRBJ2-1; D may be TRBD2 (5 bases). CDR3 in DNA: TGTGCCAGCAGCCCGGGAATTAACAACAATGAGCAGTTCTTC. Amino acids: CASSPGINNNEQFF.